This T cell receptor (beta chain) was retrieved from a study of response to subunit inactivated influenza vaccine. Study findings and constraints: Few additional T cells are recruited per seasonal influenza vaccination, authors suggested.

Of note for this clonotype: Its matching antigen is unknown.

A single record per CDR3 protein comes from TCRdb applying MiXCR to the RT-PCR reads. The repertoire has hundreds of thousands of distinct CDR3 sequences, less than 20% of them found once; the top ten carry around 10%. CDR3 length: 12 amino acids. CDR1 and CDR2 from the germline V gene are SGHTA and FQGNSA. The V end lost 3 bases, the J end lost 5 bases, and 4 bases lay between the germline ends. Sample: PBMCs from blood, taken about 13 days after vaccination. This TCR was sampled from a man aged 50-60 years who received an inactivated influenza vaccine. The genes are TRBV7-2 and TRBJ2-2; D unresolved. The DNA of the CDR3 is TGTGCCAGCAGCTTTTGGACCGGGGAGCTGTTTTTT. Translating it yields CASSFWTGELFF.